A selection of T cell receptor beta chains follows, all from one sample in a study of OX40 agonist ivuxolimab in advanced cancers. Method: immunoSEQ multiplex PCR; TCRdb's copy keeps in-frame clones and lacks some. The sample includes approximately 60,000 clones, roughly 88% of them seen just once. Specimen: CD4+ or CD8+ T cells sorted from blood, collected in a trial of the OX40 agonist ivuxolimab. The receptors shown here come from an adult with an advanced solid tumor such as melanoma, head and neck, liver or kidney cancer. The CDR3 runs from the conserved cysteine through the conserved F or W. Fields, in order: V gene, D gene, J gene, CDR3 protein. The D gene is left open where the match is weak.

TRBV14	NA	TRBJ2-7	CASSPAGFYEQYF
TRBV14	TRBD2	TRBJ2-1	CASSQDEGGGGNEQFF
TRBV6-5	NA	TRBJ1-5	CASSFVGGNQPQHF
TRBV14	NA	TRBJ1-2	CASSQEWVGYTF
TRBV19	TRBD2	TRBJ2-3	CASSIAPLAGGQYF
TRBV4-1	NA	TRBJ1-2	CASSPTVGGFYGYTF
TRBV30	NA	TRBJ2-7	CAWSVGSSYEQYF
TRBV7-7	NA	TRBJ2-5	CASSLAAWWETQYF
TRBV4-3	TRBD2	TRBJ2-7	CASSQDFSGRGSTYEQYF
TRBV6-5	NA	TRBJ1-1	CASSYGTGTENTEAFF
TRBV29-1	NA	TRBJ1-1	CSVGLNTEAFF
TRBV19	TRBD1	TRBJ1-1	CASSMSRGHTEAFF
TRBV2	TRBD2	TRBJ2-7	CASTAGAFYEQYF
TRBV9	NA	TRBJ1-3	CASRGDGHSGNTIYF
TRBV2	NA	TRBJ2-7	CASTLDHYEQYF
TRBV19	NA	TRBJ1-4	CASSIYTGTFYEKLFF
TRBV27	NA	TRBJ1-1	CASSLTYPRYGRMNTEAFF
TRBV6-6	NA	TRBJ2-2	CASSKLTGDTGELFF
TRBV2	NA	TRBJ2-5	CASSYEYQETQYF
TRBV27	TRBD1	TRBJ2-1	CASTLTGGYNEQFF
TRBV4-2	NA	TRBJ1-6	CASSPGLGLNSPLHF
TRBV15	NA	TRBJ2-2	CATSRPGELFF
TRBV25-1	TRBD1	TRBJ2-1	CASSVGGNEQFF
TRBV9	NA	TRBJ2-1	CASSASDLGNEQFF
TRBV28	NA	TRBJ2-5	CASSFYSLETQYF
TRBV4-1	NA	TRBJ1-2	CASSLWTENYGYTF
TRBV6-1	NA	TRBJ1-1	CASSDAWMNTEAFF
TRBV6-4	NA	TRBJ1-4	CASSIRALCGEKLFF
TRBV7-2	TRBD1	TRBJ2-5	CASSLGTGLQETQYF
TRBV9	NA	TRBJ2-3	CASNLGGVADTQYF
TRBV5-1	TRBD2	TRBJ2-7	CASNGGVEADRHYEQYF
TRBV19	NA	TRBJ1-1	CASSMGLNTEAFF